Listed below are T cell receptor beta chains from one sample, sequenced in a study of T cells in localized non-small cell lung cancer. The protocol was immunoSEQ multiplex PCR, while the TCRdb copy is restricted to in-frame clones and leaves out a portion. The sample holds roughly 2,400 clones; less than 25% are singletons and the top ten take approximately 9.1%. This specimen consisted of lung tumor tissue, obtained before any cancer treatment. The source of these receptors is a woman aged 40-69 years with stage I squamous cell lung carcinoma. Each CDR3 is given without its conserved first and last residue. The D gene is left open where the match is weak.

TRBD2	TRBV18	TRBJ2-2	ASSPPRLAATNTGELF
.	TRBV6-8	TRBJ1-3	ASSTDTGGNTIY
.	TRBV30	TRBJ2-7	AWSASADRYEQY
.	TRBV19	TRBJ1-6	ASSIASGGATSPLH
.	TRBV11-3	TRBJ2-5	ASSWAPQGWIQETQY
.	TRBV11-3	TRBJ2-1	ASSLGGGGSYLGHNEQF
.	TRBV16	TRBJ1-5	ASSLRLNQPQH
.	TRBV9	TRBJ2-3	ASSADSRDTQY
.	TRBV11-3	TRBJ1-2	ASSQLWDPKGDGYT
.	TRBV9	TRBJ2-7	ASSPQTGEQY
.	TRBV11-3	TRBJ2-7	ASSLDRGPYEQY
.	TRBV10-2	TRBJ2-7	ASSEPSGGSEEQY
.	TRBV9	TRBJ2-2	ASSVELELITGELF